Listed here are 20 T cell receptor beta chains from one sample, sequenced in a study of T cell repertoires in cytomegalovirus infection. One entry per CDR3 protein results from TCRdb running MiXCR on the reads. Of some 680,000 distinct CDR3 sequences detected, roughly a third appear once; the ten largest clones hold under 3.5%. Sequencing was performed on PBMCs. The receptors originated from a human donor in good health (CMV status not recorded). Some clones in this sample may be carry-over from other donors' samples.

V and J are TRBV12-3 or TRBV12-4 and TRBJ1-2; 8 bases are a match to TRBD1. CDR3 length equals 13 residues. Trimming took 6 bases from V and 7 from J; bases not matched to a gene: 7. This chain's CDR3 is CASRDREMSGYTF. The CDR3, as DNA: TGTGCCAGCAGGGACAGGGAGATGAGTGGCTACACCTTC.

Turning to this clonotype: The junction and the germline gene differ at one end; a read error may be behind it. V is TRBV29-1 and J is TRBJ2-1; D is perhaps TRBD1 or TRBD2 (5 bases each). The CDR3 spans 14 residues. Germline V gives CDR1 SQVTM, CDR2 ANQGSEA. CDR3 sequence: CSVEGRGPYNEQFF. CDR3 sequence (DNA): TGCAGCGTCGAAGGACGGGGACCCTACAATGAGCAGTTCTTC.

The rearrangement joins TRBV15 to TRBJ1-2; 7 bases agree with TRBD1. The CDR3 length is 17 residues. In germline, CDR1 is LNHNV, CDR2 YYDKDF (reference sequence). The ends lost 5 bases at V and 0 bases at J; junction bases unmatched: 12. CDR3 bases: TGTGCCACCAGCTCGACAGGGTTGGGGTGGGCTAACTATGGCTACACCTTC. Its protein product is CATSSTGLGWANYGYTF.

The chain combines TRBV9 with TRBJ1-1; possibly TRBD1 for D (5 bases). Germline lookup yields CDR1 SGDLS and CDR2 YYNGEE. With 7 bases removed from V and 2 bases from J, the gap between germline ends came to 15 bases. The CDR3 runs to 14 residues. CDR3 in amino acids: CASGKLGVNTEAFF. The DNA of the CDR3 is TGTGCCAGCGGCAAACTAGGGGTAAACACTGAAGCTTTCTTT.

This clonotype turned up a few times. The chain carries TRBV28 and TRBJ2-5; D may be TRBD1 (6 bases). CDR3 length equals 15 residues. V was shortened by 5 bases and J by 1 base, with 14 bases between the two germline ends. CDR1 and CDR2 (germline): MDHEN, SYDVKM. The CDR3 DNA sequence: TGTGCCAGCAGTCCGGAATGGACAGCCCAAGAGACCCAGTACTTC. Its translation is CASSPEWTAQETQYF.

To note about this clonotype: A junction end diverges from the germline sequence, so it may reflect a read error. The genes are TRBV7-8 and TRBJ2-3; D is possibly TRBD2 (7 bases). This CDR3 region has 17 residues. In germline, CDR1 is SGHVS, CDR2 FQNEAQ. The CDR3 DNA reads TGTGCCAGCAGCTCGCCCCGAGGGAGGGGGGCCGGAGATACGCAGTCTTTT. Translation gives CASSSPRGRGAGDTQSF.

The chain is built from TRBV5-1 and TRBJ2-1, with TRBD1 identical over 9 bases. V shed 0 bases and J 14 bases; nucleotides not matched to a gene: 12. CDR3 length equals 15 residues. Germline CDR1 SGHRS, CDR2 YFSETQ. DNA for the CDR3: TGCGCCAGCAGCTTGGCCCCGGGACAGGGAGGGTTGGAGTTCTTC. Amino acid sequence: CASSLAPGQGGLEFF.

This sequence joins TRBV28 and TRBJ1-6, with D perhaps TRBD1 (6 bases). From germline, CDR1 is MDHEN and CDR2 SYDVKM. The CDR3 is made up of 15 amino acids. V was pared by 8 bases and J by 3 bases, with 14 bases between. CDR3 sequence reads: CASRGGQLYNSPLHF. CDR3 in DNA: TGTGCCAGCCGGGGCGGACAGCTCTATAATTCACCCCTCCACTTT.

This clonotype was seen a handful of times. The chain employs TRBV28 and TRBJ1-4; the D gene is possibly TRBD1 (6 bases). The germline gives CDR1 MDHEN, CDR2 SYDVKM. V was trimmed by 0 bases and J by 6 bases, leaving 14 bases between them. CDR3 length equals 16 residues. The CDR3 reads CASSLWGGADDEKLFF. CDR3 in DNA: TGTGCCAGCAGTTTATGGGGGGGGGCGGACGATGAAAAACTGTTTTTT.

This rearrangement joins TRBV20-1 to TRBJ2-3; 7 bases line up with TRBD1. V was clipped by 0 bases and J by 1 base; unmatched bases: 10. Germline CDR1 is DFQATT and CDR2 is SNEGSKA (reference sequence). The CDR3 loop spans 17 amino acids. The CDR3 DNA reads TGCAGTGCTAGAGAGTTCGGGACAGCCAGACGCACAGATACGCAGTATTTT. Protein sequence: CSAREFGTARRTDTQYF.

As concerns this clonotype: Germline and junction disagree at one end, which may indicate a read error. In DNA, the CDR3 is TGTGCCAACAGCTGGACCGGGACAGCCGATAATTCACCCCTCCACTTT. It yields the protein CANSWTGTADNSPLHF. This chain connects TRBV7-2 to TRBJ1-6; 7 bases agree with TRBD1. Per germline, CDR1 SGHTA and CDR2 FQGNSA. The CDR3 is made up of 16 amino acids.

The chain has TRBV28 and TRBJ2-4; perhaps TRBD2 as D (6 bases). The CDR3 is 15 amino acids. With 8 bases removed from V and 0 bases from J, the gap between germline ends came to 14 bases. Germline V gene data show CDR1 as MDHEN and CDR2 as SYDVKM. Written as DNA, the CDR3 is TGTGCCAGCCAGAGCACGGGGGAAGCCAAAAACATTCAGTACTTC. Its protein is CASQSTGEAKNIQYF.

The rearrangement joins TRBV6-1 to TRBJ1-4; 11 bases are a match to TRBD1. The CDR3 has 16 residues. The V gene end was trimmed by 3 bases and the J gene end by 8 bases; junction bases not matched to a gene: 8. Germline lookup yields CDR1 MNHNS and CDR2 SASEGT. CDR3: CASSDRGQGAWEKLFF. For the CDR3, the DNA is TGTGCCAGCAGTGACCGTGGACAGGGGGCTTGGGAAAAACTGTTTTTT.

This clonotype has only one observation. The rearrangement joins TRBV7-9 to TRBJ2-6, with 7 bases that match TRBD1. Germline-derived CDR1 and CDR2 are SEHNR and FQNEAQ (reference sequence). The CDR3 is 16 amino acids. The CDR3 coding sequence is TGTGCTACTGCCGGGACAGCCCAATCGGGGGCCAACGTCCTGACTTTC. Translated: CATAGTAQSGANVLTF.

CDR3 bases: TGTGCCAGCAGCCCAACCGGGACAGGGATAGGGGACACCATATATTTT. Protein sequence: CASSPTGTGIGDTIYF. V is TRBV9 and J is TRBJ1-3; TRBD1 matches 9 bases. Losses at the gene ends were 4 bases for V and 8 bases for J; bases not matched to a gene: 13. Looked up from germline, CDR1 is SGDLS and CDR2 is YYNGEE. The CDR3 spans 16 residues.

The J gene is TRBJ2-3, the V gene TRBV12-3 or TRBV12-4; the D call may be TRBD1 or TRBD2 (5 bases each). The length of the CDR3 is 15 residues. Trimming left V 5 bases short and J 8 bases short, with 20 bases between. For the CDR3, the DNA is TGTGCCAGCAGTAGGCCTACGGGGCTGGCTTCTACGCAGTATTTT. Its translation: CASSRPTGLASTQYF.

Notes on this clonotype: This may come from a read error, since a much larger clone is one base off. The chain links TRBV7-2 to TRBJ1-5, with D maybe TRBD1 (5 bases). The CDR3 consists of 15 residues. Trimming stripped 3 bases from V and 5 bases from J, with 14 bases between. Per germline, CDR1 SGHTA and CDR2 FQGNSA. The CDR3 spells CASSLEGRGYQPQHF. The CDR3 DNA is TGTGCCAGCAGCTTGGAGGGGCGCGGGTATCAGCCCCAGCATTTT.

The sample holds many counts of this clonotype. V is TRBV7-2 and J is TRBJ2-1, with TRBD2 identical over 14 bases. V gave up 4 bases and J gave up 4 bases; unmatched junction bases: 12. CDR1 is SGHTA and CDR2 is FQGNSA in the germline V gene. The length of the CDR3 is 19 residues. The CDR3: CASSSVPGLAGVLYNEQFF. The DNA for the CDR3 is TGTGCCAGCAGCTCCGTCCCGGGACTAGCGGGAGTTCTTTACAATGAGCAGTTCTTC. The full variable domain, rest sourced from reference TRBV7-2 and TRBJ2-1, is GAGVSQSPSNKVTEKGKDVELRCDPISGHTALYWYRQSLGQGLEFLIYFQGNSAPDKSGLPSDRFSAERTGGSVSTLTIQRTQQEDSAVYLCASSSVPGLAGVLYNEQFFGPGTRLTVL.

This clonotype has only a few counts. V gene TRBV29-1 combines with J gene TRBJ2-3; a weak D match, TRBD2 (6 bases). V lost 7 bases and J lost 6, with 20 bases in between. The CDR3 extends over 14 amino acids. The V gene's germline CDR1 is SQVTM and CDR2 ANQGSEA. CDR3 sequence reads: CSAPGLGPGDTQYF. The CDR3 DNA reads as TGCAGCGCCCCGGGACTGGGCCCCGGGGATACGCAGTATTTT.

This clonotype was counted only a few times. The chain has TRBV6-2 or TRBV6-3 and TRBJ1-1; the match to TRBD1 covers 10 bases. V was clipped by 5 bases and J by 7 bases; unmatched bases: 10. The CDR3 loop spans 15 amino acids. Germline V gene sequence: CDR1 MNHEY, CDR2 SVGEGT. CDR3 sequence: CASSTGTGAYDEAFF. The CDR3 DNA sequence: TGTGCCAGCAGTACCGGGACAGGGGCCTATGATGAAGCTTTCTTT.